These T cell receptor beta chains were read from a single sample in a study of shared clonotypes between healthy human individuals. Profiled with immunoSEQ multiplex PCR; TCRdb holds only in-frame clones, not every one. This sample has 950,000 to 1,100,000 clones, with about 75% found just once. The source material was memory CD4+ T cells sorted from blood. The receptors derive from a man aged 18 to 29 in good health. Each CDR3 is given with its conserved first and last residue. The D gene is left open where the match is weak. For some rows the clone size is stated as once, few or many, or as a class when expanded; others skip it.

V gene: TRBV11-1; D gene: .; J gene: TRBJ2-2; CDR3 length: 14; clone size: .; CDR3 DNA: TGTGCCAGCAGCTTAAAATCACGAGCCGGGGAGCTGTTTTTT; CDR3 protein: CASSLKSRAGELFF
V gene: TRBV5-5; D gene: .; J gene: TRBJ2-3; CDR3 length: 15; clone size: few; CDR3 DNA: TGTGCCAGCACCTATTTGGGCGGCCGCACAGATACGCAGTATTTT; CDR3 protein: CASTYLGGRTDTQYF
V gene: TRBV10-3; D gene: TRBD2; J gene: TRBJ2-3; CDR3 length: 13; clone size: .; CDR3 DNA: TGTGCCATCACCAGCGGGACCACAGATACGCAGTATTTT; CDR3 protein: CAITSGTTDTQYF
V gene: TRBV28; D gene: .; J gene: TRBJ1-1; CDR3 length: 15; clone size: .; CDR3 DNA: TGTGCCAGCAGGGCAATTGCGGGGGGAAGTGCTGAAGCTTTCTTT; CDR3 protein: CASRAIAGGSAEAFF
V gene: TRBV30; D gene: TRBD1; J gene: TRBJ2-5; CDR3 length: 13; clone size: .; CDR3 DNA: TGTGCCTGGAACAGGGGTTTAGGCGAGACCCAGTACTTC; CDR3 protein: CAWNRGLGETQYF
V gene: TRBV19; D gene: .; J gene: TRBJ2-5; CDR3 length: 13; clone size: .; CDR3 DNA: TGTGCCAGTAATACAGGGTCGTCGGAGACCCAGTACTTC; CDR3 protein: CASNTGSSETQYF
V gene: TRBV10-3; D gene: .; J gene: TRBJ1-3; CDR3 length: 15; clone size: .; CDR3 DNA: TGTGCCATCAGTGAGCCAGGGATTGCTGGAAACACCATATATTTT; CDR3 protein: CAISEPGIAGNTIYF
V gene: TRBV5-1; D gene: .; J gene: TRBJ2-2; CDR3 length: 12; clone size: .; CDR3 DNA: TGCGCCAGCCGCCAGGAATCCGGGGAGCTGTTTTTT; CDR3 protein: CASRQESGELFF
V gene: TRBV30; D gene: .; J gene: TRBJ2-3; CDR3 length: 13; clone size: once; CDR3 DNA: TGTGCCTGGAGTGTATTGACGGCGGATACGCAGTATTTT; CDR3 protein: CAWSVLTADTQYF
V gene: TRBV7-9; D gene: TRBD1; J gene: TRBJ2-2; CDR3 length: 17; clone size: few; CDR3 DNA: TGTGCCAGCAGCTTAACCCGGGACAGGGACGGCACCGGGGAGCTGTTTTTT; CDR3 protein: CASSLTRDRDGTGELFF
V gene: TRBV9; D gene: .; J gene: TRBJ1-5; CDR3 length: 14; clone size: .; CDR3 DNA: TGTGCCAGCAGCGCCGGACAAGGAGGGCAGCCCCAGCATTTT; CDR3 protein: CASSAGQGGQPQHF
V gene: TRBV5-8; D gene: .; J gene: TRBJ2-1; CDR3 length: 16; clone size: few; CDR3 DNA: TGTGCCAGCAGCTCCCAAGTTGTCAGGGGTTCCAATGAGCAGTTCTTC; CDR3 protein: CASSSQVVRGSNEQFF
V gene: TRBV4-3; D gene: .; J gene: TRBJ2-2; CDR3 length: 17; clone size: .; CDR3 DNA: TGCGCCAGCAGCCAAGATCTAAGGGGCATGGGCACCGGGGAGCTGTTTTTT; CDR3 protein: CASSQDLRGMGTGELFF
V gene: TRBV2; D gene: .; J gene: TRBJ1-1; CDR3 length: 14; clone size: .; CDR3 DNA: TGTGCCAGCAGTGAGGTGGTCGGAAACACTGAAGCTTTCTTT; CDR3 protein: CASSEVVGNTEAFF
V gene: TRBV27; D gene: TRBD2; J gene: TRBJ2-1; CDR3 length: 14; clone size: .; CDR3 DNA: TGTGCCAGCAGATTAGGCGGGAGATCGGGTGAGCAGTTCTTC; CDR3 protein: CASRLGGRSGEQFF
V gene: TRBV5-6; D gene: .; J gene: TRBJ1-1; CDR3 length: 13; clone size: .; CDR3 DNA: TGTGCCAGCAGCTTTGAACCTTGGACTGAAGCTTTCTTT; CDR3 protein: CASSFEPWTEAFF
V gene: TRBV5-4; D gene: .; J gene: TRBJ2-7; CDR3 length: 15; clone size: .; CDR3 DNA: TGTGCCAGCAGCTTGGCCGGTGCCTCCTCCTACGAGCAGTACTTC; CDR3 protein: CASSLAGASSYEQYF
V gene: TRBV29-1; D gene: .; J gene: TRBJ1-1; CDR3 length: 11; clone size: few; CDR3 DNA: TGCAGCGTTGGCAGGAACACTGAAGCTTTCTTT; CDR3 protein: CSVGRNTEAFF
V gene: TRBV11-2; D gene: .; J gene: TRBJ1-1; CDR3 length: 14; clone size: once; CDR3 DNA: TGTGCCAGCAGCTTAATCCCAGGGAACACTGAAGCTTTCTTT; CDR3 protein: CASSLIPGNTEAFF
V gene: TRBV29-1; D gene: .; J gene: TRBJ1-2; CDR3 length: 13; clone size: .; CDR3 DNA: TGCAGCGTCGTTCCTGGACAGAACTATGGCTACACCTTC; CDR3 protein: CSVVPGQNYGYTF
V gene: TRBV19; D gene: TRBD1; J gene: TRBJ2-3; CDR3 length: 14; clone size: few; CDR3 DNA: TGTGCCAGTAGACCGGGACAGGGGCTGGGTACGCAGTATTTT; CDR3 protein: CASRPGQGLGTQYF
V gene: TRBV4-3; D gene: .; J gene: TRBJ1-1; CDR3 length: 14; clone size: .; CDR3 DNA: TGCGCCAGCAGCCAAGATCAAGACAGATATGAAGCTTTCTTT; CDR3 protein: CASSQDQDRYEAFF
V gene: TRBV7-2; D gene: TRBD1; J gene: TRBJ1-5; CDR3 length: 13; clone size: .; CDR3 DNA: TGTGCCAGCAGCGCGACAGGGAATCAGCCCCAGCATTTT; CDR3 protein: CASSATGNQPQHF